The source of this TCR beta chain is a study of blood T cell repertoires in COVID-19 (TCRdb year 2020). With regard to the full study: Samples from collaborators originated in the United States, Italy and Spain and spanned both the acute and convalescent phases of COVID-19. The prospective study material was composed of cDNA or gDNA derived from T cells, B-cell-depleted T cells, or PBMCs. Subjects who had been exposed to COVID-19, were actively infected with it, or had recovered from it provided the deeply sampled blood TCRbeta repertoires that made up the dataset. The repertoires were released in a freely available public database intended as a resource for research on the immune response to SARS-CoV-2. The samples were drawn from the first 160 participants of the ongoing ImmuneRACE study and from 1,254 subjects provided by 6 global collaborators. A de-identified subject ID, COVID-19 status, age in years and sex were almost always included in the sample metadata. Where available, HLA class I and class II types were obtained from metadata supplied by the sample provider rather than from assay-based typing. What the authors observed across the whole study: The quantity of clinical and demographic metadata differed by source and by participant and was supplied without curation.

The CDR3 sequence holds 13 residues, the cysteine and phenylalanine included. Only the CDR3 portion is preserved as DNA: 39 bases, with reading frame beginning at the first base. CDR1 is given as LNHDA and CDR2 as SQIVND, both from the germline V gene (reference sequence). From V the trimming removes 4 bases and from J it removes 9 bases, while the gene matches leave 4 bases of the junction unaccounted for. The collaborating institutions used their own protocols to collect whole blood in K2EDTA tubes. For TCRbeta analysis, collaborators shipped samples in one of three forms: frozen whole blood, isolated PBMCs, or DNA extracted from either of those sample types. TCRbeta CDR3 regions were amplified from genomic DNA using the immunoSEQ Assay, a bias-controlled multiplex PCR. The source study handled its data this way. Nucleated cell counts per sample were estimated from amplification of reference gene primers within the assay. To quantify the absolute abundance of each unique TCRbeta CDR3 rearrangement, sequence reads were collapsed and filtered. For each sample, productive Simpson clonality was calculated by taking the square root of Simpson's diversity index across productive rearrangements. TCRdb limited this immuneACCESS table to in-frame rearrangements with V and J called. A share of clones is missing; checked studies link under half to unresolved V genes, and the rest is unexplained. Clone size and the V and J calls come from that table; the DNA yielded D and trimming. The sample table lists 40,000 or so clones, around four fifths of them with a count of one. 5% to 7% of the sample comes from the top ten.

Concerning this clone: Its antigen target is currently unknown. Base qualities are not at hand, and no much larger clone is one base apart.

The sequence came from a man aged 45 to 65 with active COVID-19. The sample consisted of peripheral blood. Recombination joined TRBV19 with TRBJ2-2; TRBD1 aligns with 8 central bases. The CDR3: CASSTQGARELFF. Here is the DNA: TGTGCCAGTAGTACGCAGGGGGCGCGGGAGCTGTTTTTT.